This TCR beta chain is drawn from a study of T-cell reconstitution after alpha-beta-depleted transplantation in children. V was trimmed by 0 bases and J by 5 bases, leaving 11 bases between them. Germline V gene sequence: CDR1 SGHNT, CDR2 YYREEE (reference sequence). This CDR3 spans 14 amino acids. Unique molecular identifiers featured in how the TCRbeta library was prepared. One entry per CDR3 protein results from TCRdb running MiXCR on the PCR reads. This repertoire shows about 150,000 distinct CDR3 sequences, around 9% found once; its top ten account for over 15%. This clonotype showed up many times.

This sample comprised PBMCs, mostly from graft donor cells, obtained 180 days after TCRalphabeta/CD19-depleted stem cell transplant. The chain recombines TRBV5-4 with TRBJ2-5, with D tentatively TRBD2 (5 bases). The receptor was isolated from a female patient aged 2-9 years who had a stem cell transplant for congenital amegakaryocytic thrombocytopenia, so the T cells may come from the graft donor. The CDR3 reads CASSLGGSAETQYF. The CDR3 region has the DNA TGTGCCAGCAGCTTGGGTGGTAGCGCTGAGACCCAGTACTTC. Variable domain in full (rest from reference TRBV5-4 and TRBJ2-5): ETGVTQSPTHLIKTRGQQVTLRCSSQSGHNTVSWYQQALGQGPQFIFQYYREEENGRGNFPPRFSGLQFPNYSSELNVNALELDDSALYLCASSLGGSAETQYFGPGTRLLVL.